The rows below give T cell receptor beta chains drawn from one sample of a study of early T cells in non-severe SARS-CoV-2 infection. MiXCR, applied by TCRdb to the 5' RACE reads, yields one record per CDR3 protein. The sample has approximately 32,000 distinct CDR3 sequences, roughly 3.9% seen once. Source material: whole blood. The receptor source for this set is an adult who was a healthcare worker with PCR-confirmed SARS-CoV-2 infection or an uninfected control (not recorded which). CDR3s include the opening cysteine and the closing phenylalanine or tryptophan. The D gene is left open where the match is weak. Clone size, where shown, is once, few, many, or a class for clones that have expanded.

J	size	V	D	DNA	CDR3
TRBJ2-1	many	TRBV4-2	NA	TGTGCCAGCAGCCAAACCAACAATGAGCAGTTCTTC	CASSQTNNEQFF
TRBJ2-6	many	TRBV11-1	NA	TGTGCCAGCAGCCTCCTAAACTCCAGAAGGGGGGCCAACGTCCTGACTTTC	CASSLLNSRRGANVLTF
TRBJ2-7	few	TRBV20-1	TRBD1	TGCAGTGCTAGCTCGCGGGACAGGGGAACCTACGAGCAGTACTTC	CSASSRDRGTYEQYF
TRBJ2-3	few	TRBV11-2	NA	TGTGCCAGCAGCTTACGCGGGGTTAGTTCGGCGCAGTATTTT	CASSLRGVSSAQYF
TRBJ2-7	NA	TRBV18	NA	TGTGCCAGCTCAGCTTGGCCTGAATTCCCCTCCGAGCAGTACTTC	CASSAWPEFPSEQYF
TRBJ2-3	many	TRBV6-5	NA	TGTGCCAGCAGATTCAATCAGGCGCAGTATTTT	CASRFNQAQYF
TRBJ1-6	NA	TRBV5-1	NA	TGCGCCAGCAGCTTGGACAACGACAATAATTCACCCCTCCACTTT	CASSLDNDNNSPLHF
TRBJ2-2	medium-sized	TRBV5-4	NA	TGTGCCAGCAGTTCGAACACCGGGGAGCTGTTTTTT	CASSSNTGELFF
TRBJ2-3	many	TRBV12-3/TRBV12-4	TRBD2	TGTGCCAGCCAGTCAACTAGCGGGAGGGGGAAGACAGATACGCAGTATTTT	CASQSTSGRGKTDTQYF
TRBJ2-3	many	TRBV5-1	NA	TGCGCCAGCAGCCCCCCCACAGATACGCAGTATTTT	CASSPPTDTQYF
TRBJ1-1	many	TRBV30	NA	TGTGCCTGGAGTTCTCAGGGATGGAGGGTGATGTACACTGAAGCTTTCTTT	CAWSSQGWRVMYTEAFF
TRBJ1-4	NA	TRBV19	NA	TGTGCCAGTAGTATGTACTCTTTTGCAACTAATGAAAAACTGTTTTTT	CASSMYSFATNEKLFF
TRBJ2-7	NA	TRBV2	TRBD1	TGTGCCAGCAGTGGAGAGGGGGCGCTGAACGAGCAGTACTTC	CASSGEGALNEQYF
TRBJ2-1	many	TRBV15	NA	TGTGCCACCAGCAGAGATTTGATAGCTGGAGGCGATGAGCAGTTCTTC	CATSRDLIAGGDEQFF
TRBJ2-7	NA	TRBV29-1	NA	TGCAGCGCCAGTACTAACGAGCAGTACTTC	CSASTNEQYF
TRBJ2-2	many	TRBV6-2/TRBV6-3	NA	TGTGCCAGCAGTTTAAGCGAGACCGGGGAGCTGTTTTTT	CASSLSETGELFF
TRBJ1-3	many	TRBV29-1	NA	TGCAGCGTTGCTGACAGCTCTGGAAACACCATATATTTT	CSVADSSGNTIYF
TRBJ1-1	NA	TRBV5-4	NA	TGTGCCAGCGGACCTCCTTTTGAGGCTTTCTTT	CASGPPFEAFF
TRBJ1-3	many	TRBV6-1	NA	TGTGCCAGCAGCGGGGGGGCGCGGGGAAACACCATATATTTT	CASSGGARGNTIYF
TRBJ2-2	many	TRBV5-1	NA	TGCGCCAGCAGCAAGGATCGGTGGACCGGGGAGCTGTTTTTT	CASSKDRWTGELFF
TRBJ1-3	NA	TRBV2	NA	TGTGCCAGCAGTCGAAGCTCTGGAAACACCATATATTTT	CASSRSSGNTIYF
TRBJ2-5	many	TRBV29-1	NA	TGCAGCGTCCAAATCGTGTACCAAGAGACCCAGTACTTC	CSVQIVYQETQYF
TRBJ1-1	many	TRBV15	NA	TGTGCCACCAGCAGAGAGGCGGGGACAACTGAAGCTTTCTTT	CATSREAGTTEAFF
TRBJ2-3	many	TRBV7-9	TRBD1	TGTGCCAGCAGCCCCGCTGACAGGGTCACAGATACGCAGTATTTT	CASSPADRVTDTQYF
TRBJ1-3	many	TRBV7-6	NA	TGTGCCAGCAGCTTACGGAGCTCTGGAAACACCATATATTTT	CASSLRSSGNTIYF
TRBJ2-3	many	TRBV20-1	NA	TGCAGTGCTAGATTGGCCCGGGGGTTGGCAGATACGCAGTATTTT	CSARLARGLADTQYF
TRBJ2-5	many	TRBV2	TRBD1	TGTGCCAGCAGGCCGGGACAGGGGCAGACCCAGTACTTC	CASRPGQGQTQYF
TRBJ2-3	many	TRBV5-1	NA	TGCGCCAGCAGGAGTGGACCCGATACGCAGTATTTT	CASRSGPDTQYF
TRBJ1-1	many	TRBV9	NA	TGTGCCAGCAGCGTAGGACCGACGAACACTGAAGCTTTCTTT	CASSVGPTNTEAFF
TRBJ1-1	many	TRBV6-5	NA	TGTGCCAGCAGTTCCGGCACTGAAGCTTTCTTT	CASSSGTEAFF
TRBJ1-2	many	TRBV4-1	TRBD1	TGCGCCAGCAGCCCTTCTCGGACAGGGCCTCGCTATGGCTACACCTTC	CASSPSRTGPRYGYTF